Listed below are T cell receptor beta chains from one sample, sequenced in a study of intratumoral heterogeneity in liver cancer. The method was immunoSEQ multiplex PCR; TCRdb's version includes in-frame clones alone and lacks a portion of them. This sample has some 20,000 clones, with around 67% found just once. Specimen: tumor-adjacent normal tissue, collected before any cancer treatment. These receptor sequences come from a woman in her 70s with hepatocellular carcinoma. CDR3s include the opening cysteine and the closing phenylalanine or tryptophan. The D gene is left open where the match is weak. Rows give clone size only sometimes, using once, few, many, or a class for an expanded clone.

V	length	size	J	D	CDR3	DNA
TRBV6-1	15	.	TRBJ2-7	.	CASSDRSDRYYEQYF	TGTGCCAGCAGTGACCGGAGTGACAGATACTACGAGCAGTACTTC
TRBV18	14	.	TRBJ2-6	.	CASSGDSGANVLTF	TGTGCCAGCTCAGGGGACTCTGGGGCCAACGTCCTGACTTTC
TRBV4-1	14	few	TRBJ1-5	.	CASSQVGVNQPQHF	TGCGCCAGCAGCCAAGTAGGGGTTAATCAGCCCCAGCATTTT
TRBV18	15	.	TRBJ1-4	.	CASSLDSRYNEKLFF	TGTGCCAGCTCACTGGACAGCCGGTATAATGAAAAACTGTTTTTT
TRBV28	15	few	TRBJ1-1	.	CASSLSASPWTEAFF	TGTGCCAGCAGTTTATCAGCCAGCCCGTGGACTGAAGCTTTCTTT
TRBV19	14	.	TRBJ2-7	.	CASSIEKSSYEQYF	TGTGCCAGTAGTATAGAGAAGAGCTCCTACGAGCAGTACTTC
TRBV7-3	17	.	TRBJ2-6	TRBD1	CASSAGQGLSGANVLTF	TGTGCCAGCAGCGCGGGACAGGGTCTCTCTGGGGCCAACGTCCTGACTTTC
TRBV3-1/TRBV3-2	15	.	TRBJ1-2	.	CASSPGAGILYGYTF	TGTGCCAGCAGCCCTGGAGCAGGGATTCTGTATGGCTACACCTTC
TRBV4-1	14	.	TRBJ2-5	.	CASSQPGQKETQYF	TGCGCCAGCAGCCAACCTGGACAGAAAGAGACCCAGTACTTC
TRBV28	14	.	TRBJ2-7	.	CAIQPVLRGYEQYF	TGTGCCATACAACCGGTACTTCGGGGATACGAGCAGTACTTC
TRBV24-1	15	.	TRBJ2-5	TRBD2	CATSDLPSGSETQYF	TGTGCCACCAGTGATTTGCCTAGCGGGAGTGAGACCCAGTACTTC
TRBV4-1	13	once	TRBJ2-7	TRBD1	CASSPQVRGEQYF	TGCGCCAGCAGCCCACAAGTCAGGGGGGAGCAGTACTTC
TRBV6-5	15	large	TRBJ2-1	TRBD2	CASSYTGTSSDEQFF	TGTGCCAGCAGTTACACCGGGACTAGCAGCGATGAGCAGTTCTTC